This T cell receptor beta chain appears in the sequencing data of a study of T cells in Graves' hyperthyroidism and ophthalmopathy. The CDR3 has 14 amino acids. Trimming pared 0 bases from V and 4 bases from J, leaving 6 bases between. Germline V CDR1 and CDR2: SGHAT, FQNNGV. TCR beta CDR3 regions were amplified from RNA. An initial round of RT-PCR targeting the TCR CDR3 relied on the HTBI primer set. One entry per CDR3 protein results from TCRdb running MiXCR on the multiplex PCR reads. The repertoire holds approximately 360,000 distinct CDR3 sequences, with 20% to 30% as singletons. There are many counts of this clonotype.

The sequence was collected from a man over 45 with Graves' hyperthyroidism. J is TRBJ2-2 and V is TRBV11-2, with no clear D. Sequenced input: blood. The CDR3 sequence: CASSLEVFTGELFF. In DNA form, the CDR3 reads TGTGCCAGCAGCTTAGAGGTCTTCACCGGGGAGCTGTTTTTT.